The 15 T cell receptor beta chains presented below share a single source sample, sequenced in a study of T cells after yellow fever vaccination. TCRdb processed the 5' RACE reads anew with MiXCR; each CDR3 protein has one entry. The sample records approximately 550,000 distinct CDR3 sequences, approximately 15% being singletons. Sequencing was performed on PBMCs, taken on the day of the yellow fever booster vaccination. All receptors come from a man between 25 and 39 years old who received the YFV17D yellow fever vaccine.

The table lists this clonotype with a few counts. The J gene is TRBJ2-1, the V gene TRBV4-2; TRBD1 is a possible D gene (5 bases). Germline assignment: CDR1 LGHNA and CDR2 YNFKEQ. This CDR3 has 16 amino acids. V lost 0 bases and J lost 0, with 9 bases in between. This CDR3 reads CASSQDGASSYNEQFF. The DNA for the CDR3 is TGTGCCAGCAGCCAAGATGGGGCTAGCTCCTACAATGAGCAGTTCTTC.

The rearrangement joins TRBV5-1 to TRBJ1-4; D is possibly TRBD1 (5 bases). Germline-derived CDR1 and CDR2 are SGHRS and YFSETQ. This CDR3 spans 15 amino acids. Trimming took 4 bases from V and 7 from J, leaving 17 bases between them. The DNA for the CDR3 is TGCGCCAGCAGCGCGACCGGGACTTTCCGTGAAAAACTGTTTTTT. It yields the protein CASSATGTFREKLFF.

The genes are TRBV20-1 and TRBJ2-7; 7 bases fit TRBD1. Germline V lookup: CDR1 DFQATT, CDR2 SNEGSKA (reference sequence). The length of the CDR3 is 13 residues. J was trimmed by 5 bases and V by 4 bases; bases with no gene match: 8. The CDR3: CSANPTGLNEQYF. The CDR3 region has the DNA TGCAGTGCTAACCCGACAGGGTTGAACGAGCAGTACTTC.

V is TRBV7-9 and J is TRBJ1-2; D call uncertain. Germline loops: CDR1 SEHNR, CDR2 FQNEAQ (reference sequence). With 2 bases removed from V and 3 bases from J, the gap between germline ends came to 10 bases. This CDR3 contains 14 residues. This CDR3 reads CASSLRVEYYGYTF. The DNA for the CDR3 is TGTGCCAGCAGCTTAAGGGTCGAGTACTATGGCTACACCTTC.

This chain uses TRBV7-9 with TRBJ2-7; a possible D gene is TRBD2 (6 bases). With 10 bases removed from V and 6 bases from J, the gap between germline ends came to 13 bases. CDR1 and CDR2 from the germline V gene are SEHNR and FQNEAQ (reference sequence). The CDR3 consists of 11 residues. In DNA form, the CDR3 reads TGTGCCACCGGGCGGGGAGTCGAGCAGTACTTC. As protein: CATGRGVEQYF. Together with reference TRBV7-9 and TRBJ2-7, the CDR3 gives the full variable domain: DTGVSQNPRHKITKRGQNVTFRCDPISEHNRLYWYRQTLGQGPEFLTYFQNEAQLEKSRLLSDRFSAERPKGSFSTLEIQRTEQGDSAMYLCATGRGVEQYFGPGTRLTVT.

This clonotype was seen repeatedly, ten times or more. V and J are TRBV5-1 and TRBJ2-4; tentatively, D is TRBD1 (6 bases). CDR3 length equals 14 residues. Per the germline V gene, CDR1 is SGHRS and CDR2 is YFSETQ. V lost 7 bases to trimming and J lost 1 base, with 12 bases between them. This CDR3 reads CASGRRGAKNIQYF. CDR3 coding DNA: TGCGCCAGCGGCCGAAGGGGGGCCAAAAACATTCAGTACTTC.

This clonotype turned up a few times. The chain combines TRBV6-6 with TRBJ2-7, with D perhaps matching TRBD1 or TRBD2 (6 bases each). The CDR3 is 13 amino acids. V lost 2 bases and J 6 bases, leaving 11 bases between the germline ends. Germline CDR1 reads MNHNY; CDR2 reads SVGAGI (reference sequence). The CDR3: CASSYVEGGEQYF. CDR3 sequence (DNA): TGTGCCAGCAGTTACGTTGAGGGGGGCGAGCAGTACTTC.

The chain uses TRBV20-1 and TRBJ1-1; D gene unclear. Germline V lookup: CDR1 DFQATT, CDR2 SNEGSKA (reference sequence). Trimming removed 6 bases at V and 7 bases at J, with 18 bases between. The CDR3 runs to 13 residues. CDR3 nucleotide sequence: TGCAGTGCGCGGCCGGGGAATCGAGGTGAAGCTTTCTTT. Translating gives CSARPGNRGEAFF.

The chain carries TRBV7-2 and TRBJ2-7; the D is unclear. Germline lookup yields CDR1 SGHTA and CDR2 FQGNSA. The CDR3 has 13 amino acids. Trimming pared 1 base from V and 2 bases from J, leaving 6 bases between. The CDR3 nucleotides are TGTGCCAGCAGCTTAGAGTTCGCCTACGAGCAGTACTTC. Translation: CASSLEFAYEQYF.

This clonotype came up many times. The chain links TRBV29-1 to TRBJ2-1; either TRBD1 or TRBD2 may supply D (5 bases each). This CDR3 has 14 residues. Germline lookup yields CDR1 SQVTM and CDR2 ANQGSEA. Trimming removed 6 bases from V and 4 bases from J, with 16 bases in between. In DNA, the CDR3 is TGCAGCGTAGCCGGGACCGGAAATTACAATGAGCAGTTCTTC. It encodes CSVAGTGNYNEQFF.

The rearrangement links TRBV13 to TRBJ1-4; TRBD1 agrees at 7 bases. CDR1 is PRHDT, CDR2 FYEKMQ, per germline (reference sequence). After removal of 5 bases from V and 7 bases from J, the junction contained 7 bases not matched to a gene. This CDR3 region has 14 residues. CDR3 protein: CASSGDRGSEKLFF. CDR3 nucleotides: TGTGCCAGCAGCGGGGACAGAGGGAGTGAAAAACTGTTTTTT.

The CDR3 spells CASSPLATNEKLFF. Here the CDR3 DNA reads TGCGCCAGCAGCCCCCTTGCAACTAATGAAAAACTGTTTTTT. This chain connects TRBV5-1 to TRBJ1-4; D remains ambiguous. Looked up from germline, CDR1 is SGHRS and CDR2 is YFSETQ. Trimming removed 4 bases at V and 0 bases at J, with 7 bases between. The CDR3 covers 14 residues.

The chain recombines TRBV20-1 with TRBJ2-5; TRBD2 matches 8 bases. Germline lookup yields CDR1 DFQATT and CDR2 SNEGSKA (reference sequence). The trim removed 5 bases at V and 5 bases at J, leaving 13 bases unmatched. This CDR3 comprises 15 residues. The chain's CDR3 is CSAARLGGRWETQYF. The DNA of the CDR3 is TGCAGTGCTGCTAGACTGGGCGGGAGGTGGGAGACCCAGTACTTC.

V usage is TRBV7-9 and J usage is TRBJ2-1; D uncertain. The CDR3 runs to 16 residues. The V and J ends lost 0 bases and 1 base respectively, with 10 bases between them. Germline loops: CDR1 SEHNR, CDR2 FQNEAQ (reference sequence). The DNA of the CDR3 is TGTGCCAGCAGCTTAGCGAATCTCCCATCCTACAATGAGCAGTTCTTC. This codes for CASSLANLPSYNEQFF.

There are a few counts of this clonotype. The chain joins TRBV30 to TRBJ2-1; no clear D. The CDR3 consists of 14 residues. Germline CDR1 reads GTSNPN; CDR2 reads SVGIG (reference sequence). Trimming removed 0 bases from V and 6 bases from J, with 12 bases in between. CDR3 DNA: TGTGCCTGGAGTGTCGGGCTAGAACCCAATGAGCAGTTCTTC. The encoded protein is CAWSVGLEPNEQFF.